This T cell receptor (beta chain) stems from a study of blood T cell repertoires in COVID-19. Data came from immunoSEQ multiplex PCR; TCRdb stores just in-frame clones and leaves some out. This table has around 160,000 clones, more than 75% appearing once. The CDR3 has 16 residues. V dropped 3 bases and J dropped 1; count of bases not matched to a gene: 8. Germline V gene lookup returns CDR1 SGHDN and CDR2 FVKESK. This clone was seen more than once but under ten times. This sequence was found in a man aged 18 to 30 with acute or convalescent COVID-19. The chain joins TRBV14 to TRBJ1-1; TRBD1 agrees at 7 bases. The material sequenced was peripheral blood. This CDR3 reads CASSHRTGVGNTEAFF. CDR3 sequence (DNA): TGTGCCAGCAGCCACCGTACAGGGGTGGGGAACACTGAAGCTTTCTTT. Using reference TRBV14 and TRBJ1-1 for the parts outside the CDR3, the full variable domain is EAGVTQFPSHSVIEKGQTVTLRCDPISGHDNLYWYRRVMGKEIKFLLHFVKESKQDESGMPNNRFLAERTGGTYSTLKVQPAELEDSGVYFCASSHRTGVGNTEAFFGQGTRLTVV.